What follows describes a single T cell receptor (beta chain). This specimen comes from a study of blood T cells in healthy people across ages. Study background: Roughly one uniquely barcoded beta molecule per two T cells was captured.

Samples had at least 6.5 million PBMCs isolated from them. The CDR3 consists of 11 residues. V lost 5 bases to trimming and J lost 13 bases, with 15 bases between them. Germline CDR1 is DFQATT and CDR2 is SNEGSKA (reference sequence). PCR was performed a second time for about 6 to 12 cycles using a sample-barcoded 5' primer and a J-beta primer mix. Every sample gave at least 3 million paired-end reads containing CDR3. TCRdb used MiXCR to reprocess the 5' RACE reads, holding one entry per CDR3 protein. The table records around 1,500,000 distinct CDR3 sequences, about 40% of them present only once. The source material was blood. The gene calls are TRBV20-1 and TRBJ2-1, with D possibly TRBD1 on 6 matching bases. This TCR was sampled from a woman aged 18-30 years in good health. CDR3 bases: TGCAGTGCTGGCAATGGACAGAAACAGTTCTTC. It encodes CSAGNGQKQFF.